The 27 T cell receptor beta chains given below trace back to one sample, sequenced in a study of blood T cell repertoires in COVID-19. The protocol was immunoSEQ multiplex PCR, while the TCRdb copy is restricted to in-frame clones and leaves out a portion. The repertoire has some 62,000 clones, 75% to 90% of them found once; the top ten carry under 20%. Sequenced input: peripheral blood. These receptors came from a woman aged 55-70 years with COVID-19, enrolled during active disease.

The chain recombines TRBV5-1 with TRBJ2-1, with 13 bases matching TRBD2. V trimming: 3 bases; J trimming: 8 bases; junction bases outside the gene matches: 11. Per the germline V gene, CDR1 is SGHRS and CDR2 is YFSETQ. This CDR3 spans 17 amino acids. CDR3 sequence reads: CASSWGATSGRGHEQFF. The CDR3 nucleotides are TGCGCCAGCAGCTGGGGGGCTACTAGCGGGAGGGGTCATGAGCAGTTCTTC.

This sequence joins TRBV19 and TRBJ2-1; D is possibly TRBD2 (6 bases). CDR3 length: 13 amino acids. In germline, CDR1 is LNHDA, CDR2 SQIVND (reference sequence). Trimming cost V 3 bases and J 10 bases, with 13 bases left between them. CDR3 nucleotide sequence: TGTGCCAGTAGTATCACTCGCGGAGGGGAGCAGTTCTTC. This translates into CASSITRGGEQFF.

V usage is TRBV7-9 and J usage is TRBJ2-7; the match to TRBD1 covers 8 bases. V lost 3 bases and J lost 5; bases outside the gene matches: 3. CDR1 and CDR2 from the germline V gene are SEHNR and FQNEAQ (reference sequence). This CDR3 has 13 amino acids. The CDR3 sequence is CASSLAGGHEQYF. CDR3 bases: TGTGCCAGCAGCTTGGCAGGGGGCCACGAGCAGTACTTC.

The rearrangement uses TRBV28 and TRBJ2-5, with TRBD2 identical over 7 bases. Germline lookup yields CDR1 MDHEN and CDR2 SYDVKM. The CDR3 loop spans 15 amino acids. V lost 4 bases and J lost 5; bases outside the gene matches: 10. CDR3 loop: CASSSGLVGSETQYF. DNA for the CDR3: TGTGCCAGCAGTTCCGGACTAGTAGGTTCGGAGACCCAGTACTTC.

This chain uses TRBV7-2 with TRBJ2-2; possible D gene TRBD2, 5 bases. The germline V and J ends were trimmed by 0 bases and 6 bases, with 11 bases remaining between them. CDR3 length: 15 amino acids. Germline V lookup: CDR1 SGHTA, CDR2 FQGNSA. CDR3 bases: TGTGCCAGCAGCTTAGCGGGAGTAAGGGCCGGGGAGCTGTTTTTT. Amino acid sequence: CASSLAGVRAGELFF.

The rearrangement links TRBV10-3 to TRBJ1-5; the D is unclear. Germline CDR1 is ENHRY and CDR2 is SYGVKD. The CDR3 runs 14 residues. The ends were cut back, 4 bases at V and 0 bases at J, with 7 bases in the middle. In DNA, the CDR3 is TGTGCCATCAGTGGCGGCCCTAGCAATCAGCCCCAGCATTTT. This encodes CAISGGPSNQPQHF.

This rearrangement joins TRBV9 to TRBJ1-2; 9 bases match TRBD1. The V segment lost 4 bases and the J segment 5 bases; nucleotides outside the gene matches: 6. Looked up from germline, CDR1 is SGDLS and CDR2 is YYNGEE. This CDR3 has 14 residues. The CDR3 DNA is TGTGCCAGCAGCCCGGGACAGGGCCCTTATGGCTACACCTTC. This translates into CASSPGQGPYGYTF.

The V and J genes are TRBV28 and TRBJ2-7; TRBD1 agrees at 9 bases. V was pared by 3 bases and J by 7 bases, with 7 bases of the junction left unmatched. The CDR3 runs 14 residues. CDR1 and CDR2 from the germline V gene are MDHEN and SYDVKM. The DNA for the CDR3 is TGTGCCAGCAGTTTTGTCGACAGGGGGTGGGAGCAGTACTTC. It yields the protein CASSFVDRGWEQYF.

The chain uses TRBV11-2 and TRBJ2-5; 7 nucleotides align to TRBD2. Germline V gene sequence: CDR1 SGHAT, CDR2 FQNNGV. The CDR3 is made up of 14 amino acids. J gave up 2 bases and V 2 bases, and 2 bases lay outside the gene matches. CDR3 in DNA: TGTGCCAGCAGCTTACTAGCGGCACAAGAGACCCAGTACTTC. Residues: CASSLLAAQETQYF.

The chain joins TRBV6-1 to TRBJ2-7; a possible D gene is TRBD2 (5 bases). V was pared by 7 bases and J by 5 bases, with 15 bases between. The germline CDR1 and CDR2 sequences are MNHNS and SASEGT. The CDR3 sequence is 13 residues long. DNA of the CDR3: TGTGCCAGCACCCCCTTTGAGGGAAACGAGCAGTACTTC. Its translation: CASTPFEGNEQYF.

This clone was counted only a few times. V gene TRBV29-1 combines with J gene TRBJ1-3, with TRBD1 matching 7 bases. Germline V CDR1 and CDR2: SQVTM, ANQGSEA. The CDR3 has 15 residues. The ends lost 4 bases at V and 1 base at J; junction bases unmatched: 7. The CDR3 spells CSVVHSGGSGNTIYF. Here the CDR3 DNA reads TGCAGCGTTGTGCATTCAGGGGGATCTGGAAACACCATATATTTT.

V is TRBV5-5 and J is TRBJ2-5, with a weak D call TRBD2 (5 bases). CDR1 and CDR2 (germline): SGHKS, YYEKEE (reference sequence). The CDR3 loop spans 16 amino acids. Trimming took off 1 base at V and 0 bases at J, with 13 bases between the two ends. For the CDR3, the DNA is TGTGCCAGCAGCTTGCGTGCGGGTCTGTACCAAGAGACCCAGTACTTC. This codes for CASSLRAGLYQETQYF. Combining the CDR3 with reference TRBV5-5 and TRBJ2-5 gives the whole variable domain DAGVTQSPTHLIKTRGQQVTLRCSPISGHKSVSWYQQVLGQGPQFIFQYYEKEERGRGNFPDRFSARQFPNYSSELNVNALLLGDSALYLCASSLRAGLYQETQYFGPGTRLLVL.

CDR3 bases: TGTGCCAGCAGCCCCAGGGACAGGTCGAGCTCCTACAATGAGCAGTTCTTC. Translated: CASSPRDRSSSYNEQFF. The chain joins TRBV7-3 to TRBJ2-1; 8 bases are a match to TRBD1. Germline loops: CDR1 SGHTA, CDR2 FQGTGA. The CDR3 contains 17 residues. The trim removed 5 bases at V and 0 bases at J, leaving 9 bases unmatched.

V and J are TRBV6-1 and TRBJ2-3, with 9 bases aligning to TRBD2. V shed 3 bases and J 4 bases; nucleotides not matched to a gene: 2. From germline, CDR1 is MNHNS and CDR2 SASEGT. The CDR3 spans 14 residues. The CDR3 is CASSEGLASDTQYF. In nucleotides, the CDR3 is TGTGCCAGCAGTGAGGGACTAGCCTCAGATACGCAGTATTTT.

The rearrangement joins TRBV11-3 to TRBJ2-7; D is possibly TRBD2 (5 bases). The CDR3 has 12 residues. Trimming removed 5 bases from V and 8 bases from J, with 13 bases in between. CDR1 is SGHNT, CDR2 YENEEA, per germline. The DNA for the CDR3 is TGTGCCAGCAGCCCGAGGGTCGGCCAGCAGTACTTC. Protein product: CASSPRVGQQYF. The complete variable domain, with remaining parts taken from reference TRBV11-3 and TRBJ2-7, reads EAGVVQSPRYKIIEKKQPVAFWCNPISGHNTLYWYLQNLGQGPELLIRYENEEAVDDSQLPKDRFSAERLKGVDSTLKIQPAELGDSAVYLCASSPRVGQQYFGPGTRLTVT.

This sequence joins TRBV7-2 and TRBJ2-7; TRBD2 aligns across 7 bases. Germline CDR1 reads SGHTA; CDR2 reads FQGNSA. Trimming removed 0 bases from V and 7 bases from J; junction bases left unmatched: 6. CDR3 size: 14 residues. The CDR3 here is CASSLAGGPGEQYF. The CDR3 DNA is TGTGCCAGCAGCTTAGCGGGAGGGCCAGGGGAGCAGTACTTC.

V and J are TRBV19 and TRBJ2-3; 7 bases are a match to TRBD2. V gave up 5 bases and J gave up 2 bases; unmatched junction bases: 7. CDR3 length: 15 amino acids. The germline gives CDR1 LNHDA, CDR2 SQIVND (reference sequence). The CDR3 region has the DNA TGTGCCAGTAGTCAAGGGGAGGGACCCACAGATACGCAGTATTTT. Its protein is CASSQGEGPTDTQYF.

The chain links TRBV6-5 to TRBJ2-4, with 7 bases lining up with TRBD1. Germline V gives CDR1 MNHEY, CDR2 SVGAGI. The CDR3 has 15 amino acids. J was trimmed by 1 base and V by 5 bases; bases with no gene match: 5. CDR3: CASSPTGVAKNIQYF. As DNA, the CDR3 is TGTGCCAGCAGTCCTACAGGGGTTGCCAAAAACATTCAGTACTTC.

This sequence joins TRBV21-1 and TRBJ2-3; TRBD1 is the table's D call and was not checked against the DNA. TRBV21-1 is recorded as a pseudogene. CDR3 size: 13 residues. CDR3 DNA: TGTGCCAGCAGCAAGGCAGGTCAAGATACGCAGTATTTT. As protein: CASSKAGQDTQYF.

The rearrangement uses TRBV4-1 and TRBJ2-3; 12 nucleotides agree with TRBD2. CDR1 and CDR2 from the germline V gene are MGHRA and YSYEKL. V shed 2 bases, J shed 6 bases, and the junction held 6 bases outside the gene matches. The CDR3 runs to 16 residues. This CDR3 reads CASSQSRTSGRDTQYF. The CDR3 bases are TGCGCCAGCAGCCAATCAAGAACTAGCGGGAGGGATACGCAGTATTTT.

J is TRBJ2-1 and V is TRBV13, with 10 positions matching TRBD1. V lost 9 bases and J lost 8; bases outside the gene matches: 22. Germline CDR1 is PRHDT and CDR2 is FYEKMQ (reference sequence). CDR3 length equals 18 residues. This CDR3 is CASTRVASPTGGFDEQFF. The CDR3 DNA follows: TGTGCCAGTACGAGGGTAGCCAGCCCGACAGGGGGCTTCGATGAGCAGTTCTTC. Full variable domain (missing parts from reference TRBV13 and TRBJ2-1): AAGVIQSPRHLIKEKRETATLKCYPIPRHDTVYWYQQGPGQDPQFLISFYEKMQSDKGSIPDRFSAQQFSDYHSELNMSSLELGDSALYFCASTRVASPTGGFDEQFFGPGTRLTVL.

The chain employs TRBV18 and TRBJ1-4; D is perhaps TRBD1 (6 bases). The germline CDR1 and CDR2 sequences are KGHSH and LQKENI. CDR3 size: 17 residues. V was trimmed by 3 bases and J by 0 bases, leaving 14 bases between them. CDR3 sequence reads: CASSPRIDRTTNEKLFF. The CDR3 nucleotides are TGTGCCAGCTCACCCCGAATAGACAGGACAACTAATGAAAAACTGTTTTTT.

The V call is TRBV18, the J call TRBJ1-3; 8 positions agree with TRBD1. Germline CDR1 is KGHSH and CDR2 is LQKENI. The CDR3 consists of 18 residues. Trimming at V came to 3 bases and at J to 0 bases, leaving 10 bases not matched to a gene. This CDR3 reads CASSPFTNRGISGNTIYF. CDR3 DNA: TGTGCCAGCTCACCGTTCACCAACAGGGGGATCTCTGGAAACACCATATATTTT.

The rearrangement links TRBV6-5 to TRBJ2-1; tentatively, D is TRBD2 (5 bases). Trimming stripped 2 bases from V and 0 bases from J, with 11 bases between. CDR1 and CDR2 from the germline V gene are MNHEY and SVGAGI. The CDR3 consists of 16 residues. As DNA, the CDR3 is TGTGCCAGCAGTTACCCCAAAGGGAGCTCCTACAATGAGCAGTTCTTC. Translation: CASSYPKGSSYNEQFF.

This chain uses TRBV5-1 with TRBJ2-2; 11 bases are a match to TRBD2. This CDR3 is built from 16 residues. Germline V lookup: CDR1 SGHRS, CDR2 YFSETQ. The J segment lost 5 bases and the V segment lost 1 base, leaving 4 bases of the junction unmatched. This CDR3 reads CASSLPTSGRTGELFF. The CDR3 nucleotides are TGCGCCAGCAGCTTGCCAACTAGCGGGAGAACCGGGGAGCTGTTTTTT.

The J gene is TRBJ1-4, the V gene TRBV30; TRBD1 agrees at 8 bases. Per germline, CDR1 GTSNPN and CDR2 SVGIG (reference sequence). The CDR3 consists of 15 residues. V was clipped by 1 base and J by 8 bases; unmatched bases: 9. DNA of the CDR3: TGTGCCTGGAGTGAGTCAGGGGGCCGGAGCGAAAAACTGTTTTTT. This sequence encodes CAWSESGGRSEKLFF.

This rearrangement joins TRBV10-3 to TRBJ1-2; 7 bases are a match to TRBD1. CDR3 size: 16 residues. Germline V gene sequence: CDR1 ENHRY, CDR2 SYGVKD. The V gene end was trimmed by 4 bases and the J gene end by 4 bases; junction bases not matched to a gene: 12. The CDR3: CAISGAGTALSYGYTF. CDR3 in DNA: TGTGCCATCAGTGGGGCCGGGACAGCCCTAAGCTATGGCTACACCTTC.